These 30 T cell receptor beta chains share one sample of origin, sequenced in a study of cytomegalovirus exposure and HLA in healthy donors. Use of 60 Vbeta and 13 Jbeta primers characterized the PCR. The table came from immunoSEQ multiplex PCR; TCRdb's copy has only in-frame clones and leaves some out. The sample lists about 160,000 clones, roughly four fifths occurring once. Sequencing was performed on PBMCs. These receptors were obtained from a young woman in good health and CMV-seronegative.

This chain uses TRBV18 with TRBJ2-3; 7 bases line up with TRBD2. The V gene's germline CDR1 is KGHSH and CDR2 LQKENI. The length of the CDR3 is 16 residues. V lost 4 bases and J lost 0; bases outside the gene matches: 7. The CDR3 DNA is TGTGCCAGCTCACAAACCCATAGCGGGAGCACAGATACGCAGTATTTT. It codes for CASSQTHSGSTDTQYF.

J is TRBJ2-3 and V is TRBV19; TRBD2 might be the D (6 bases). Germline CDR1 LNHDA, CDR2 SQIVND (reference sequence). V was clipped by 8 bases and J by 2 bases, with 17 bases between them. The CDR3 runs to 15 residues. CDR3 residues: CASGRVGGSTDTQYF. DNA for the CDR3: TGTGCCAGTGGACGGGTGGGGGGATCCACAGATACGCAGTATTTT. Complete variable domain (other parts from reference TRBV19 and TRBJ2-3): DGGITQSPKYLFRKEGQNVTLSCEQNLNHDAMYWYRQDPGQGLRLIYYSQIVNDFQKGDIAEGYSVSREKKESFPLTVTSAQKNPTAFYLCASGRVGGSTDTQYFGPGTRLTVL.

This chain uses TRBV2 with TRBJ1-2; no clear D gene. The CDR3 extends over 12 amino acids. Germline V gives CDR1 SNHLY, CDR2 FYNNEI. V was shortened by 9 bases and J by 1 base, with 9 bases between the two germline ends. The CDR3 loop reads CAREDNNYGYTF. Written as DNA, the CDR3 is TGTGCCAGGGAAGACAATAACTATGGCTACACCTTC.

The chain is built from TRBV4-2 and TRBJ2-2, with 12 bases that match TRBD2. Trimming removed 0 bases from V and 8 bases from J; junction bases left unmatched: 4. The CDR3 covers 16 residues. The V gene's germline CDR1 is LGHNA and CDR2 YNFKEQ. Here the CDR3 reads CASSQDTSGRLGELFF. As DNA, the CDR3 is TGTGCCAGCAGCCAAGATACTAGCGGGAGGCTGGGGGAGCTGTTTTTT.

The rearrangement links TRBV7-2 to TRBJ2-7; D is ambiguous. Per germline, CDR1 SGHTA and CDR2 FQGNSA. The V end was cut by 2 bases, the J end by 2 bases, with 13 bases between. The CDR3 length is 15 residues. This CDR3 is CASSLQPGGTYEQYF. Written as DNA, the CDR3 is TGTGCCAGCAGCTTACAGCCAGGTGGCACCTACGAGCAGTACTTC.

This rearrangement joins TRBV5-1 to TRBJ2-1; perhaps TRBD1 as D (6 bases). The germline CDR1 and CDR2 sequences are SGHRS and YFSETQ. CDR3 length: 15 residues. V lost 4 bases and J 1 base, leaving 12 bases between the germline ends. CDR3 nucleotide sequence: TGCGCCAGCAGCGCTACAGGGAGATCCTACAATGAGCAGTTCTTC. Protein: CASSATGRSYNEQFF.

The J gene is TRBJ2-1, the V gene TRBV7-3; 8 bases map to TRBD2. Trimming removed 5 bases from V and 7 bases from J; junction bases left unmatched: 13. The germline V gene has CDR1 SGHTA and CDR2 FQGTGA. The CDR3 loop spans 16 amino acids. The CDR3 DNA follows: TGTGCCAGCAGCATACCAAGCGGGAGCCGTGTTAATGAGCAGTTCTTC. Amino acid sequence: CASSIPSGSRVNEQFF.

The chain links TRBV18 to TRBJ2-1; 7 bases map to TRBD1. With V trimmed by 0 bases and J by 8 bases, 16 bases remained unmatched. Germline CDR1 and CDR2: KGHSH and LQKENI. The CDR3 loop spans 18 amino acids. The CDR3 reads CASSPPRERGPGGDEQFF. The CDR3 DNA reads TGTGCCAGCTCACCACCGAGAGAAAGGGGGCCTGGTGGTGATGAGCAGTTCTTC.

DNA of the CDR3: TGTGCCAGCAGTAGTAGCGGCAACACCGGGGAGCTGTTTTTT. Its translation is CASSSSGNTGELFF. V is TRBV27 and J is TRBJ2-2; D might be TRBD2 (6 bases). In germline, CDR1 is MNHEY, CDR2 SMNVEV (reference sequence). The CDR3 sequence is 14 residues long. V was cut by 5 bases and J by 2 bases, with 9 bases left in between.

The chain is built from TRBV27 and TRBJ2-3; D uncertain. The CDR3 loop spans 15 amino acids. V lost 3 bases and J 1 base, leaving 11 bases between the germline ends. The V gene's germline CDR1 is MNHEY and CDR2 SMNVEV (reference sequence). Written as DNA, the CDR3 is TGTGCCAGCAGTTTGCGGCTTTGGGGCACAGATACGCAGTATTTT. Its translation is CASSLRLWGTDTQYF.

Notes on this clone: Its ends do not fully match the called genes, so a read error is possible. The chain uses TRBV7-9 and TRBJ2-1; 8 nucleotides match TRBD2. Per germline, CDR1 SEHNR and CDR2 FQNEAQ (reference sequence). The CDR3 extends over 16 amino acids. The CDR3 DNA sequence: TGTTCCAGCAGCTTAGGTGCGGGACTAGAGAACAATGAGCAGTTCTTC. Translation gives CSSSLGAGLENNEQFF.

This clone showed up just a few times. The CDR3 loop reads CATSRGQHNEKLFF. In DNA, the CDR3 is TGTGCCACCAGCAGAGGACAGCATAATGAAAAACTGTTTTTT. The chain recombines TRBV15 with TRBJ1-4, with a possible D match to TRBD1 (5 bases). The V and J ends lost 1 base and 4 bases respectively, with 7 bases between them. Germline CDR1 and CDR2: LNHNV and YYDKDF (reference sequence). CDR3 size: 14 residues.

CDR3 coding DNA: TGTGCCACCAAGACAGGGGTGTACACTGAAGCTTTCTTT. Translation gives CATKTGVYTEAFF. The chain recombines TRBV2 with TRBJ1-1; 8 bases are shared with TRBD1. Germline V gene data show CDR1 as SNHLY and CDR2 as FYNNEI. With V trimmed by 10 bases and J by 3 bases, 7 bases remained unmatched. The CDR3 has 13 amino acids.

The chain combines TRBV6-6 with TRBJ1-3, with D possibly being TRBD1 (6 bases). This CDR3 contains 14 residues. The germline V gene has CDR1 MNHNY and CDR2 SVGAGI (reference sequence). Trimming took off 8 bases at V and 0 bases at J, with 11 bases between the two ends. The CDR3 region has the DNA TGTGCCAGCTTCCGGACAGACTCTGGAAACACCATATATTTT. Residues: CASFRTDSGNTIYF.

The chain carries TRBV7-9 and TRBJ1-1; TRBD1 matches 7 bases. V was clipped by 6 bases and J by 0 bases; unmatched bases: 1. The CDR3 has 13 amino acids. Germline V gene data show CDR1 as SEHNR and CDR2 as FQNEAQ (reference sequence). CDR3 DNA: TGTGCCAGCAGGGGACAGATGAACACTGAAGCTTTCTTT. Amino acid sequence: CASRGQMNTEAFF. The complete variable domain, with remaining parts taken from reference TRBV7-9 and TRBJ1-1, reads DTGVSQNPRHKITKRGQNVTFRCDPISEHNRLYWYRQTLGQGPEFLTYFQNEAQLEKSRLLSDRFSAERPKGSFSTLEIQRTEQGDSAMYLCASRGQMNTEAFFGQGTRLTVV.

This clone appeared a few times. The J gene is TRBJ1-2, the V gene TRBV29-1, with a weak D call TRBD1 (6 bases). In germline, CDR1 is SQVTM, CDR2 ANQGSEA. Trimming left V 7 bases short and J 2 bases short, with 11 bases between. The CDR3 consists of 12 residues. CDR3 protein: CSARQANYGYTF. In DNA form, the CDR3 reads TGCAGCGCACGACAGGCGAACTATGGCTACACCTTC.

The chain recombines TRBV2 with TRBJ1-2, with a possible D match to TRBD1 (6 bases). Germline V gives CDR1 SNHLY, CDR2 FYNNEI. The CDR3 covers 15 residues. V shed 2 bases and J shed 5 bases, with 15 bases lying between them. CDR3 DNA: TGTGCCAGCAGTGAAACCCCAGGACAGCCTTATGGCTACACCTTC. Translating gives CASSETPGQPYGYTF.

This clone was counted a few times. The V gene is TRBV6-4, the J gene TRBJ2-6; 8 bases agree with TRBD1. V dropped 3 bases and J dropped 4; count of bases not matched to a gene: 5. This CDR3 comprises 16 residues. Germline CDR1 is MRHNA and CDR2 is SNTAGT. CDR3 sequence: CASSEQGAEGANVLTF. The CDR3, as DNA: TGTGCCAGCAGTGAGCAGGGGGCGGAGGGGGCCAACGTCCTGACTTTC.

This chain links TRBV4-2 with TRBJ2-1, with 8 positions matching TRBD2. Losses at the gene ends were 0 bases for V and 4 bases for J; bases not matched to a gene: 14. The length of the CDR3 is 19 residues. Germline V gene sequence: CDR1 LGHNA, CDR2 YNFKEQ. For the CDR3, the DNA is TGTGCCAGCAGCCAAGATGGGCTGGGCGGGGGGCCCAGATACAATGAGCAGTTCTTC. Its protein product is CASSQDGLGGGPRYNEQFF.

This chain uses TRBV19 with TRBJ1-1; TRBD1 is a possible D gene (5 bases). V shed 7 bases and J shed 11 bases, with 23 bases lying between them. Germline V gives CDR1 LNHDA, CDR2 SQIVND (reference sequence). This CDR3 has 14 residues. CDR3 in amino acids: CASNPQKSVEGAFF. DNA for the CDR3: TGTGCCAGTAACCCACAAAAGTCGGTGGAGGGGGCTTTCTTT.

J is TRBJ1-1 and V is TRBV9; D is ambiguous. Germline CDR1 reads SGDLS; CDR2 reads YYNGEE. The CDR3 runs to 13 residues. The V gene lost 4 bases and the J gene lost 3 bases, with 10 bases spanning the gap. CDR3 in amino acids: CASSPRRDTEAFF. CDR3 DNA sequence: TGTGCCAGCAGCCCTCGTCGGGACACTGAAGCTTTCTTT.

This chain joins TRBV4-1 and TRBJ2-1, with D possibly TRBD1 on 5 matching bases. Germline-derived CDR1 and CDR2 are MGHRA and YSYEKL. Trimming took off 4 bases at V and 2 bases at J, with 15 bases between the two ends. This CDR3 has 16 residues. This CDR3 reads CASSPQGPITYNEQFF. The CDR3 DNA follows: TGCGCCAGCAGCCCCCAGGGCCCCATTACCTACAATGAGCAGTTCTTC.

The rearrangement uses TRBV9 and TRBJ2-3; 9 bases align to TRBD2. Trimming removed 3 bases from V and 5 bases from J; junction bases left unmatched: 7. This CDR3 has 15 residues. CDR1 is SGDLS, CDR2 YYNGEE, per germline. CDR3 region: CASSATSGRGDTQYF. The CDR3 DNA reads TGTGCCAGCAGCGCGACTAGCGGTAGGGGAGATACGCAGTATTTT.

This clone showed up just a few times. The CDR3 is CASSSGHPNTEAFF. CDR3 coding DNA: TGTGCCAGCAGTTCGGGACACCCGAACACTGAAGCTTTCTTT. The rearrangement links TRBV28 to TRBJ1-1; D might be TRBD1 (6 bases). The CDR3 length is 14 residues. Germline CDR1 reads MDHEN; CDR2 reads SYDVKM. Trimming took 4 bases from V and 1 from J, leaving 10 bases between them.

The chain couples TRBV7-8 to TRBJ2-5; 7 bases map to TRBD1. The J call may not be correct, given that the DNA end is closer to TRBJ2-7. This CDR3 is built from 15 residues. Germline V lookup: CDR1 SGHVS, CDR2 FQNEAQ. The CDR3 sequence: CASSLALDRAYEQYF. CDR3 nucleotide sequence: TGTGCCAGCAGCTTAGCGCTCGACAGGGCCTACGAGCAGTACTTC.

J is TRBJ2-7 and V is TRBV5-8; 8 bases agree with TRBD2. There are 14 residues in the CDR3. Losses at the gene ends were 4 bases for V and 5 bases for J; bases not matched to a gene: 8. Germline CDR1 SGHTS, CDR2 YDEGEE. CDR3 protein: CASSTPGGFHEQYF. In DNA, the CDR3 is TGTGCCAGCAGCACTCCGGGGGGGTTCCACGAGCAGTACTTC.

This chain joins TRBV27 and TRBJ2-1; TRBD2 is a possible D gene (6 bases). The CDR3 has 15 residues. The germline V and J ends were trimmed by 0 bases and 8 bases, with 14 bases remaining between them. The V gene's germline CDR1 is MNHEY and CDR2 SMNVEV (reference sequence). CDR3 sequence: CASSLSPTSPYEQFF. Here the CDR3 DNA reads TGTGCCAGCAGTTTATCGCCGACTAGTCCATATGAGCAGTTCTTC.

CDR3 DNA sequence: TGTGCCAGCAGCCCAAGGGGACAGGGAAATTCACCCCTCCACTTT. This codes for CASSPRGQGNSPLHF. V is TRBV14 and J is TRBJ1-6; 9 bases line up with TRBD1. Germline V gene sequence: CDR1 SGHDN, CDR2 FVKESK. CDR3 length equals 15 residues. With V trimmed by 4 bases and J by 7 bases, 5 bases remained unmatched.

The chain couples TRBV6-1 to TRBJ2-3; tentative D call: TRBD1 (5 bases). CDR1 MNHNS and CDR2 SASEGT come from the germline V gene. This CDR3 is 15 amino acids long. The V end lost 2 bases, the J end lost 1 base, and 10 bases lay between the germline ends. The CDR3 sequence is CASSERGWGTDTQYF. The CDR3 DNA reads as TGTGCCAGCAGTGAAAGGGGATGGGGCACAGATACGCAGTATTTT.

The V and J genes are TRBV7-8 and TRBJ2-7; possible D gene TRBD1, 5 bases. V was shortened by 1 base and J by 4 bases, with 14 bases between the two germline ends. Germline-derived CDR1 and CDR2 are SGHVS and FQNEAQ. This CDR3 has 15 amino acids. The CDR3 spells CASSLGVGAGYEQYF. CDR3 DNA sequence: TGTGCCAGCAGCTTAGGGGTAGGGGCAGGGTACGAGCAGTACTTC.